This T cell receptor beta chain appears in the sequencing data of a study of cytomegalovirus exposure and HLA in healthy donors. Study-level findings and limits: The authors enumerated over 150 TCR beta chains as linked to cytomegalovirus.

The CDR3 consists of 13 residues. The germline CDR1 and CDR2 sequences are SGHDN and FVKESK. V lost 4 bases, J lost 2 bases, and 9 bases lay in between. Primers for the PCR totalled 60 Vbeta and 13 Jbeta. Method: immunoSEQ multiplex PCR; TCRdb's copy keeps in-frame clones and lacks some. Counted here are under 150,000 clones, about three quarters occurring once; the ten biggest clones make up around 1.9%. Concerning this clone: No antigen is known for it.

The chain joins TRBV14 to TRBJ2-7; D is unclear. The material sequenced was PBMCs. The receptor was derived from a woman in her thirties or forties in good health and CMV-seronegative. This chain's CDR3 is CASSPLATYEQYF. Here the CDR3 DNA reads TGTGCCAGCAGCCCTTTAGCCACCTACGAGCAGTACTTC.